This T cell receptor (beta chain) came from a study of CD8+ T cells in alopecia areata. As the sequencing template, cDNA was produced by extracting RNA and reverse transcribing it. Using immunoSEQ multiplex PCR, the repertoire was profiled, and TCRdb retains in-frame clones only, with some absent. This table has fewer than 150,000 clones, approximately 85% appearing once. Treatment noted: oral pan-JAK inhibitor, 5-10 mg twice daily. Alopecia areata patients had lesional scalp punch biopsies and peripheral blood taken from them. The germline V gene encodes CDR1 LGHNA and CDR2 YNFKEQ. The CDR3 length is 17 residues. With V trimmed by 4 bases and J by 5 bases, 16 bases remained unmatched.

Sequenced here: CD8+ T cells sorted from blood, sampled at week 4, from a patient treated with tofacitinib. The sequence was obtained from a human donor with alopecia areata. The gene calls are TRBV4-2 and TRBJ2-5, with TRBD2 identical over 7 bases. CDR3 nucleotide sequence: TGTGCCAGCAGCCGAGACCCCTTGGCGGGGGAGGGGGAGACCCAGTACTTC. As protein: CASSRDPLAGEGETQYF.